The clone carrying this TCR beta chain was detected a few times. Its antigen is unidentified. According to the study, TCR beta libraries were built with iRepertoire HTBI primers and CDR3-region Arm-PCR. TCRdb called the multiplex PCR reads again in MiXCR, with one record for every CDR3 protein. The sample contains 400,000 to 500,000 distinct CDR3 sequences, around 21% of which appear only once. Time point given: persistent/refractory GD, antithyroid drugs over 5 years with positive TRAb. Making the TCR library involved RNA that had been extracted from PBMCs. The sample belongs to a study of regulatory T cells in long-lasting Graves disease. Study-wide results and limits: New patients shared some 970 public clonotypes, fewer than the approximately 2,500 shared by persistent patients. Researchers reported studying only peripheral blood, not thyroid tissue.

The V end lost 2 bases, the J end lost 3 bases, and 19 bases lay between the germline ends. This CDR3 spans 18 amino acids. CDR1 is SGHTA and CDR2 is FQGNSA in the germline V gene. The sample in question was peripheral blood mononuclear cells (PBMCs), obtained when the disease was refractory, from a patient treated with antithyroid drugs. The TCR was taken from a female donor with Graves disease. J is TRBJ2-2 and V is TRBV7-2; D is possibly TRBD2 (6 bases). DNA for the CDR3: TGTGCCAGCAGCTTAAGTCCTAGCGCCCCTCTTGACACCGGGGAGCTGTTTTTT. Its translation is CASSLSPSAPLDTGELFF.